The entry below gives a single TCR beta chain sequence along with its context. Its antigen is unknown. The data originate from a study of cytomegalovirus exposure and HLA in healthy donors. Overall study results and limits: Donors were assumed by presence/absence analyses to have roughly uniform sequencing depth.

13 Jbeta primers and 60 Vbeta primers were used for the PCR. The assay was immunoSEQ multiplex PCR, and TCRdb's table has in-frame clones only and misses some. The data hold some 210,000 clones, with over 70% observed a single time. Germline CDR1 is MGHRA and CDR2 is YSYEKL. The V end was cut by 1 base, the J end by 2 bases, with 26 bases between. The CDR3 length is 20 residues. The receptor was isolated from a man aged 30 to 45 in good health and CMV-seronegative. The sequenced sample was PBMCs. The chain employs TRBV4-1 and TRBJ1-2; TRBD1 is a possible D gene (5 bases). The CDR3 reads CASSQAGGLRLGLNNYGYTF. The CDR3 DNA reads TGCGCCAGCAGCCAAGCGGGGGGTCTGAGGCTAGGATTGAACAACTATGGCTACACCTTC.